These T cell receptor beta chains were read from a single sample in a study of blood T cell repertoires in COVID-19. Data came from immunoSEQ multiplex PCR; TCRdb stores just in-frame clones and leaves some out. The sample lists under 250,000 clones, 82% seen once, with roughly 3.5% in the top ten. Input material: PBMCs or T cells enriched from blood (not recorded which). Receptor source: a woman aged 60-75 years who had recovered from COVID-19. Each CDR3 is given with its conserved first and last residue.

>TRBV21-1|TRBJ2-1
CASSTETGTSGSPYNEQFF
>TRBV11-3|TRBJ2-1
CTSSLDAEQFF
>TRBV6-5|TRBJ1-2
CASSPEGGMDGYTF
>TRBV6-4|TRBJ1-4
CASSDRPGAGGEKLFF
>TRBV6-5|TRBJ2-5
CASAGARQETQYF
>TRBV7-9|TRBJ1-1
CASIETGGAFMNTEAFF
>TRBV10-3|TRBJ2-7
CAISTGTGASVQYF
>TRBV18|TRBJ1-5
CASSLRDTGPSNQPQHF
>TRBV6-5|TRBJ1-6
CASGGAQNNSPLHF
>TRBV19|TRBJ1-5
CASSPAGSNQPQHF
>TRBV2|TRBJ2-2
CASSELAGELFF
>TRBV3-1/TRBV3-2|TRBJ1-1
CASSQATGGDTEAFF
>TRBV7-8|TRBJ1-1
CASSPGTGGMNTEAFF
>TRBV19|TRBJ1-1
CASLQGARSTEAFF
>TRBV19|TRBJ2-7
CASRLVGEGAYEQYF
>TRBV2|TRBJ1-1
CASSEALIEAFF
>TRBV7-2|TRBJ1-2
CASSSLNQGGAGYTF
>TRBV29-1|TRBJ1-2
CSVGAGDYGYTF
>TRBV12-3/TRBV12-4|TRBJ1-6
CASRGGGSPLHF
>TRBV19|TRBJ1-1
CAARGQVMNTEAFF
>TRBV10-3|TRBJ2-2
CAISNRDTGELFF
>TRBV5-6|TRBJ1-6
CASSLDRGFPSPLHF
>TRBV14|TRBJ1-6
CASSPRGLRSPLHF
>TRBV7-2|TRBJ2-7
CASSSTGLYEQYF
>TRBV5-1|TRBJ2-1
CASSLNSNDEQFF